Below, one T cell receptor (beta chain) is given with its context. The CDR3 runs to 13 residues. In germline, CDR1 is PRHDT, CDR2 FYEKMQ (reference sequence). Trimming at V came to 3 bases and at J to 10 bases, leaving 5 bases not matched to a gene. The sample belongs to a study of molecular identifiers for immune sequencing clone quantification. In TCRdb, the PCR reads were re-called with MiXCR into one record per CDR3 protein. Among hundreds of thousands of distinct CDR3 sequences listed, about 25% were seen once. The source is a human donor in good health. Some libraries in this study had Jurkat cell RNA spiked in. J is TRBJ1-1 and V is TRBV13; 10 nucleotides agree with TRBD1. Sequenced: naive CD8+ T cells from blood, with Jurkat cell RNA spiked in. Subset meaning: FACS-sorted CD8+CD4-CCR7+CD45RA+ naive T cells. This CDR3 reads CASSFDRGRGAFF. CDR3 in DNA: TGTGCCAGCAGCTTCGACAGGGGGCGCGGAGCTTTCTTT.